Presented here are 5 T cell receptor beta chains from one specimen sequenced in a study of T-cell reconstitution after alpha-beta-depleted transplantation in children. Preparation of the TCRbeta library involved a method that used unique molecular identifiers. TCRdb re-called the PCR reads with MiXCR, one entry per CDR3 protein. The sample records 250,000 to 400,000 distinct CDR3 sequences, more than 20% being singletons. Sequencing was performed on PBMCs, mostly from graft donor cells, taken 180 days after TCRalphabeta/CD19-depleted stem cell transplant. All receptors come from a male patient aged 10 to 17 who had a stem cell transplant for acute lymphoblastic leukemia, so the T cells may come from the graft donor.

DNA for the CDR3: TGTGCCAGCAGTTTAGGGATTGGATATGGCTACACCTTC. Translation: CASSLGIGYGYTF. The chain carries TRBV12-3 or TRBV12-4 and TRBJ1-2; the D is unclear. The CDR3 sequence is 13 residues long. The V gene lost 1 base and the J gene lost 5 bases, with 8 bases spanning the gap.

Only a few counts were recorded for this clonotype. V gene TRBV28 combines with J gene TRBJ2-3; D is undetermined. In germline, CDR1 is MDHEN, CDR2 SYDVKM. The CDR3 has 12 amino acids. Deletions cut 5 bases from V and 6 bases from J, with 9 bases between. CDR3: CASSVLRDTQYF. The CDR3 nucleotides are TGTGCCAGCAGTGTTCTTCGTGATACGCAGTATTTT. The entire variable domain, with the rest obtained from reference TRBV28 and TRBJ2-3, is as follows: DVKVTQSSRYLVKRTGEKVFLECVQDMDHENMFWYRQDPGLGLRLIYFSYDVKMKEKGDIPEGYSVSREKKERFSLILESASTNQTSMYLCASSVLRDTQYFGPGTRLTVL.

The V and J genes are TRBV5-1 and TRBJ2-7, with 8 bases aligning to TRBD1. The germline V gene has CDR1 SGHRS and CDR2 YFSETQ. The CDR3 consists of 15 residues. Trimming cost V 0 bases and J 4 bases; bases outside gene matches: 6. The CDR3 region has the DNA TGCGCCAGCAGCTTGGGCGGACAGGGCAAGTACGAGCAGTACTTC. Encoded protein: CASSLGGQGKYEQYF.

The chain joins TRBV5-1 to TRBJ2-1; no clear D gene. There are 13 residues in the CDR3. V shed 0 bases and J shed 11 bases, with 12 bases lying between them. CDR1 and CDR2 from the germline V gene are SGHRS and YFSETQ. DNA of the CDR3: TGCGCCAGCAGCTTGGCCGATGGCGGTAAGCAGTTCTTC. Translating gives CASSLADGGKQFF.

This clonotype was observed a few times. DNA of the CDR3: TGCGCCAGCAGCCACAAACCGGGCCCTCTACTGACCCAGTACTTC. Translating gives CASSHKPGPLLTQYF. The V gene is TRBV5-1, the J gene TRBJ2-5; D is undetermined. Trimming pared 4 bases from V and 7 bases from J, leaving 20 bases between. This CDR3 is 15 amino acids long. CDR1 is SGHRS, CDR2 YFSETQ, per germline.